These 6 T cell receptor beta chains were all obtained from the same sample, sequenced in a study of cytotoxic CD8 clonotypes in ibrutinib-treated CLL. Clones were read by immunoSEQ multiplex PCR, and TCRdb kept only the in-frame ones, dropping some. The sample carries approximately 23,000 clones, approximately 77% recorded once. Sequences were derived from PBMCs, sampled before ibrutinib treatment. The source of these receptors is a human donor with chronic lymphocytic leukemia.

V gene TRBV11-2 combines with J gene TRBJ2-3; 11 bases line up with TRBD1. Germline CDR1 SGHAT, CDR2 FQNNGV. The ends lost 4 bases at V and 2 bases at J; junction bases unmatched: 14. CDR3 length: 19 residues. For the CDR3, the DNA is TGTGCCAGCAGCTCCGAGGACAGGGGGCGACAACTAAACACAGATACGCAGTATTTT. As protein: CASSSEDRGRQLNTDTQYF.

CDR3 amino acids: CASSFDRAANEKLFF. The CDR3 region has the DNA TGTGCCAGCAGCTTCGACCGGGCAGCTAATGAAAAACTGTTTTTT. This chain links TRBV7-2 with TRBJ1-4; D ambiguous. CDR1 and CDR2 (germline): SGHTA, FQGNSA. The CDR3 runs 15 residues. The germline V and J ends were trimmed by 3 bases and 3 bases, with 11 bases remaining between them.

J is TRBJ2-1 and V is TRBV30, with 10 bases fitting TRBD1. The CDR3 loop spans 14 amino acids. The V segment lost 4 bases and the J segment 9 bases; nucleotides outside the gene matches: 9. Per the germline V gene, CDR1 is GTSNPN and CDR2 is SVGIG (reference sequence). The CDR3 loop is CAWTGTGVVSEQFF. The CDR3 DNA reads TGTGCCTGGACCGGGACAGGGGTGGTGAGTGAGCAGTTCTTC.

This chain connects TRBV9 to TRBJ2-7; D not resolved. The CDR3 runs to 14 residues. CDR1 is SGDLS and CDR2 is YYNGEE in the germline V gene. Trimming shortened V by 0 bases and J by 3 bases, and 10 bases separated the two germline ends. CDR3 nucleotides: TGTGCCAGCAGCGTAGCCTCAACTAACTACGAGCAGTACTTC. The encoded protein is CASSVASTNYEQYF. Based on the CDR3 plus reference TRBV9 and TRBJ2-7, the full variable domain is DSGVTQTPKHLITATGQRVTLRCSPRSGDLSVYWYQQSLDQGLQFLIQYYNGEERAKGNILERFSAQQFPDLHSELNLSSLELGDSALYFCASSVASTNYEQYFGPGTRLTVT.

CDR3 in amino acids: CASSLGGQGSYEQYF. The CDR3 coding sequence is TGTGCCAGCAGCTTGGGTGGGCAGGGCTCCTACGAGCAGTACTTC. The chain combines TRBV7-6 with TRBJ2-7; TRBD1 is a possible D gene (5 bases). Trimming removed 3 bases from V and 0 bases from J, with 12 bases in between. Per the germline V gene, CDR1 is SGHVS and CDR2 is FNYEAQ. This CDR3 is built from 15 residues.

The DNA of the CDR3 is TGTGCCAGCAGTTTTTTAAGACCAGGGGGCGATAACTATGGCTACACCTTC. It specifies CASSFLRPGGDNYGYTF. This chain uses TRBV7-3 with TRBJ1-2; 8 nucleotides agree with TRBD1. The CDR3 consists of 17 residues. V dropped 6 bases and J dropped 1; count of bases not matched to a gene: 13. CDR1 is SGHTA, CDR2 FQGTGA, per germline.